This T cell receptor beta chain was retrieved from a study of blood T cells in healthy people across ages. Overall study context: Capture by template switching was about one barcoded beta molecule per two T cells.

Sample-barcoded 5' priming and a J-beta primer mix drove a second PCR of roughly 6 to 12 cycles. A single record per CDR3 protein comes from TCRdb applying MiXCR to the 5' RACE reads. The table has more than 1,000,000 distinct CDR3 sequences, almost 25% seen once. Germline CDR1 reads DFQATT; CDR2 reads SNEGSKA (reference sequence). This CDR3 contains 13 residues. This sample also belongs to another study, concerning T cells of mothers and their children. That report adds: Biologically related mothers and children overlapped slightly more than unrelated pairs, a non-significant difference.

This sequence was found in a girl aged 2-10 years in good health. The rearrangement uses TRBV20-1 and TRBJ2-5; the D is unclear. The DNA end is a closer match to TRBJ2-7, so the J assignment may be wrong. The sequencing input was blood. CDR3 loop: CSARSVVSYEQYF. The DNA for the CDR3 is TGCAGTGCTAGGAGTGTAGTAAGCTACGAGCAGTACTTC.